This T cell receptor (beta chain) came from a study of identical twins. Study outcomes and limitations: Cord blood beta clonotypes present at high abundance carried fewer insertions; no such pattern appeared in memory repertoires. Conclusions rested on cross-sectional statistics rather than following the same donors.

All donors comprised healthy Caucasians. TCRdb itself ran the 5' RACE reads through MiXCR, one entry per CDR3 protein. The sample holds about 720,000 distinct CDR3 sequences, 8.5% to 9% seen once. The CDR3 is 14 residues long. V lost 4 bases, J lost 7 bases, and 17 bases lay in between. The germline V gene has CDR1 SQVTM and CDR2 ANQGSEA. As concerns this clonotype: The antigen is unknown.

This sample also appeared in a second study, on yellow fever vaccine responses in identical twins.

This TCR derives from a woman aged 18-29 years in good health. The chain links TRBV29-1 to TRBJ2-1; D not certain. Specimen: PBMCs. CDR3 region: CSVGLPGSWNEQFF. In DNA, the CDR3 is TGCAGCGTTGGGCTGCCCGGCAGCTGGAATGAGCAGTTCTTC.